The clone carrying this TCR beta chain showed up many times. What it recognizes is unknown. The study based diagnoses on clinical symptoms, serum thyroxine and TRAb, thyroid ultrasound and orbital computed tomography. About 10 ml fresh peripheral blood yielded the PBMCs. The data belong to a study of T cells in Graves' hyperthyroidism and ophthalmopathy. The study, taken as a whole, reports: Most thyroid clonotypes with frequency above 0.001 were detected in blood.

TCR beta CDR3 regions were amplified from RNA. The HTBI primer set served for first-round RT-PCR of the TCR CDR3. TCRdb fed the multiplex PCR reads into MiXCR, producing one record per CDR3 protein. Of 750,000 to 900,000 distinct CDR3 sequences detected, roughly 40% appear once; the ten largest clones hold around 9.3%. Germline loops: CDR1 SGDLS, CDR2 YYNGEE. This CDR3 has 14 amino acids. Trimming took 0 bases from V and 6 from J, leaving 9 bases between them. The sequence was obtained from a man aged 18 to 29 with Graves' hyperthyroidism. The chain has TRBV9 and TRBJ1-4; D ambiguous. The sample consisted of blood. In DNA form, the CDR3 reads TGTGCCAGCAGCGTAGAAGGAAGGGATGAAAAACTGTTTTTT. Residues: CASSVEGRDEKLFF.